The next 27 T cell receptor beta chains were all read from a single sample in a study of control samples from healthy donors and cancer patients. The repertoire was sequenced with immunoSEQ multiplex PCR; TCRdb's copy has only in-frame clones and lacks some. The sample holds some 74,000 clones, 85% to 95% seen once. Sample: blood. Receptors were obtained from a woman between 25 and 40 years old in good health.

The rearrangement links TRBV30 to TRBJ1-6; TRBD1 aligns across 7 bases. CDR3 length: 14 amino acids. The V gene's germline CDR1 is GTSNPN and CDR2 SVGIG (reference sequence). V dropped 8 bases and J dropped 0; count of bases not matched to a gene: 4. The CDR3 reads CAGRQGSYNSPLHF. CDR3 DNA sequence: TGTGCCGGACGACAGGGCTCCTATAATTCACCCCTCCACTTT.

The rearrangement links TRBV11-3 to TRBJ1-2; a possible D gene is TRBD1 (5 bases). Trimming stripped 8 bases from V and 8 bases from J, with 12 bases between. This CDR3 region has 11 residues. CDR1 is SGHNT, CDR2 YENEEA, per germline. CDR3 amino acids: CASGEGTGYTF. As DNA, the CDR3 is TGTGCCAGCGGGGAGGGGACGGGCTACACCTTC.

This clone was detected only a few times. J is TRBJ2-1 and V is TRBV5-8; D tentatively fits TRBD1 or TRBD2 (7 bases each). The CDR3 spans 15 residues. Trimming pared 0 bases from V and 4 bases from J, leaving 11 bases between. The germline V gene has CDR1 SGHTS and CDR2 YDEGEE. Here the CDR3 reads CASSLDRGGYNEQFF. The CDR3 DNA sequence: TGTGCCAGCAGCTTGGACAGGGGAGGGTACAATGAGCAGTTCTTC.

DNA of the CDR3: TGTGCCAGCACCCAGACAGATTACAATGAGCAGTTCTTC. Protein sequence: CASTQTDYNEQFF. The chain couples TRBV5-4 to TRBJ2-1; TRBD1 might be the D (5 bases). Germline CDR1 SGHNT, CDR2 YYREEE (reference sequence). The V end was cut by 6 bases, the J end by 4 bases, with 11 bases between. The CDR3 contains 13 residues.

This sequence joins TRBV28 and TRBJ1-3; 7 bases map to TRBD1. The J segment lost 7 bases and the V segment lost 5 bases, leaving 14 bases of the junction unmatched. CDR3 length equals 16 residues. The germline CDR1 and CDR2 sequences are MDHEN and SYDVKM. The CDR3 loop reads CASSLRQGPRGNTIYF. In DNA form, the CDR3 reads TGTGCCAGCAGTCTCCGACAGGGCCCTCGAGGTAACACCATATATTTT.

The DNA for the CDR3 is TGCAGCGTTGTCCAGGCGGGGGATATCACAGATACGCAGTATTTT. Translation: CSVVQAGDITDTQYF. This chain connects TRBV29-1 to TRBJ2-3; TRBD2 matches 7 bases. With V trimmed by 4 bases and J by 2 bases, 9 bases remained unmatched. The germline CDR1 and CDR2 sequences are SQVTM and ANQGSEA. CDR3 length: 15 residues.

The chain has TRBV3-1 (or the pseudogene TRBV3-2) and TRBJ1-2; D unresolved. With 1 base removed from V and 6 bases from J, the gap between germline ends came to 9 bases. Germline V gives CDR1 LGHDT, CDR2 YNNKEL (reference sequence). CDR3 length: 13 residues. CDR3 sequence (DNA): TGTGCCAGCAGCCAAGGAGGGCTTGATGGCTACACCTTC. Protein: CASSQGGLDGYTF.

The rearrangement uses TRBV7-2 and TRBJ2-5; the match to TRBD1 covers 9 bases. From germline, CDR1 is SGHTA and CDR2 FQGNSA. V dropped 3 bases and J dropped 4; count of bases not matched to a gene: 6. The CDR3 extends over 15 amino acids. CDR3 coding DNA: TGTGCCAGCAGCTTTCTGACAGGGGGGGCAGAGACCCAGTACTTC. The encoded protein is CASSFLTGGAETQYF. The entire variable domain, with the rest obtained from reference TRBV7-2 and TRBJ2-5, is as follows: GAGVSQSPSNKVTEKGKDVELRCDPISGHTALYWYRQSLGQGLEFLIYFQGNSAPDKSGLPSDRFSAERTGGSVSTLTIQRTQQEDSAVYLCASSFLTGGAETQYFGPGTRLLVL.

The V and J genes are TRBV15 and TRBJ2-7; no firm D call. Germline V gives CDR1 LNHNV, CDR2 YYDKDF (reference sequence). The CDR3 runs to 13 residues. V lost 0 bases and J 9 bases, leaving 12 bases between the germline ends. CDR3 in amino acids: CATSRDRLESQYF. The DNA of the CDR3 is TGTGCCACCAGCAGAGATAGGCTGGAATCGCAGTACTTC. The whole variable domain, remainder taken from reference TRBV15 and TRBJ2-7, is DAMVIQNPRYQVTQFGKPVTLSCSQTLNHNVMYWYQQKSSQAPKLLFHYYDKDFNNEADTPDNFQSRRPNTSFCFLDIRSPGLGDTAMYLCATSRDRLESQYFGPGTRLTVT.

The J gene is TRBJ1-2, the V gene TRBV6-5; D perhaps matches TRBD1 (6 bases). There are 13 residues in the CDR3. Germline V gene sequence: CDR1 MNHEY, CDR2 SVGAGI. The V gene lost 7 bases and the J gene lost 4 bases, with 13 bases spanning the gap. The CDR3: CASKGLTGYGYTF. The CDR3 DNA follows: TGTGCCAGCAAGGGCCTGACAGGCTATGGCTACACCTTC.

This chain joins TRBV27 and TRBJ1-4, with D hard to call. V was cut by 5 bases and J by 7 bases, with 8 bases left in between. This CDR3 is 12 amino acids long. From germline, CDR1 is MNHEY and CDR2 SMNVEV (reference sequence). The CDR3 loop reads CASSGETEKLFF. In DNA, the CDR3 is TGTGCCAGCAGTGGGGAAACTGAAAAACTGTTTTTT.

V gene TRBV5-1 combines with J gene TRBJ1-2; the match to TRBD1 covers 7 bases. From germline, CDR1 is SGHRS and CDR2 YFSETQ. This CDR3 is 14 amino acids long. J lost 2 bases, V lost 4 bases, and 5 bases had no gene match. As DNA, the CDR3 is TGCGCCAGCAGCCGCGGGACAGCCAACTATGGCTACACCTTC. Translated, it gives CASSRGTANYGYTF.

V gene TRBV28 combines with J gene TRBJ1-1; D call uncertain. V was trimmed by 8 bases and J by 4 bases, leaving 11 bases between them. CDR3 length equals 12 residues. The germline CDR1 and CDR2 sequences are MDHEN and SYDVKM. The CDR3 nucleotides are TGTGCCAGCTGGCTCCAGAGCACTGAAGCTTTCTTT. Protein: CASWLQSTEAFF. The full variable domain, in which reference TRBV28 and TRBJ1-1 provide the parts outside the CDR3, is DVKVTQSSRYLVKRTGEKVFLECVQDMDHENMFWYRQDPGLGLRLIYFSYDVKMKEKGDIPEGYSVSREKKERFSLILESASTNQTSMYLCASWLQSTEAFFGQGTRLTVV.

This clone was recorded once. The J gene is TRBJ2-7, the V gene TRBV10-1; 7 bases are shared with TRBD1. The germline V gene has CDR1 WNHNN and CDR2 SYGVQD (reference sequence). V was pared by 0 bases and J by 3 bases, with 5 bases of the junction left unmatched. The CDR3 is 15 residues long. As DNA, the CDR3 is TGCGCCAGCAGTGAGTCGACAGGGAATTTCTACGAGCAGTACTTC. This encodes CASSESTGNFYEQYF.

The V call is TRBV12-5, the J call TRBJ1-1; D not certain. Germline V gene sequence: CDR1 LGHNT, CDR2 FRNRAP. Trimming stripped 2 bases from V and 1 base from J, with 5 bases between. This CDR3 spans 13 amino acids. The CDR3 spells CASGLWPNTEAFF. The CDR3 DNA reads TGTGCTAGTGGTTTGTGGCCGAACACTGAAGCTTTCTTT.

The chain uses TRBV29-1 and TRBJ1-2; D possibly corresponds to TRBD1 (5 bases). V gave up 4 bases and J gave up 6 bases, with 12 bases separating them. The CDR3 is 12 amino acids. Germline V gives CDR1 SQVTM, CDR2 ANQGSEA. For the CDR3, the DNA is TGCAGCGTTGGAGACAGAAGGGATGGCTACACCTTC. Translation: CSVGDRRDGYTF.

This chain links TRBV30 with TRBJ1-5; 7 bases are a match to TRBD1. The germline CDR1 and CDR2 sequences are GTSNPN and SVGIG (reference sequence). The length of the CDR3 is 14 residues. The CDR3 DNA sequence: TGTGCTTACTCCGGGACAGTTAGCAATCAGCCCCAGCATTTT. It encodes CAYSGTVSNQPQHF.

The DNA of the CDR3 is TGTGCCAGCAGCCGCCTCCCAGGGGAAAAACTGTTTTTT. This gives the protein CASSRLPGEKLFF. The gene calls are TRBV7-9 and TRBJ1-4; D perhaps matches TRBD1 (5 bases). The CDR3 spans 13 residues. CDR1 is SEHNR and CDR2 is FQNEAQ in the germline V gene (reference sequence). The V end lost 5 bases, the J end lost 8 bases, and 12 bases lay between the germline ends. The entire variable domain, with the rest obtained from reference TRBV7-9 and TRBJ1-4, is as follows: DTGVSQNPRHKITKRGQNVTFRCDPISEHNRLYWYRQTLGQGPEFLTYFQNEAQLEKSRLLSDRFSAERPKGSFSTLEIQRTEQGDSAMYLCASSRLPGEKLFFGSGTQLSVL.

This clone was seen just once. The genes are TRBV7-9 and TRBJ1-3; 7 nucleotides line up with TRBD1. The length of the CDR3 is 17 residues. V lost 6 bases to trimming and J lost 4 bases; unmatched junction nucleotides: 15. Per the germline V gene, CDR1 is SEHNR and CDR2 is FQNEAQ (reference sequence). For the CDR3, the DNA is TGTGCCAGCAGAGCCGATGAATACAGGGGTCCAGGAAACACCATATATTTT. Amino acids: CASRADEYRGPGNTIYF.

The chain uses TRBV7-9 and TRBJ2-1, with 8 nucleotides matching TRBD2. CDR1 is SEHNR and CDR2 is FQNEAQ in the germline V gene (reference sequence). V lost 5 bases, J lost 4 bases, and 7 bases stayed unmatched. The CDR3 runs to 15 residues. The DNA of the CDR3 is TGTGCCAGCAGCGGAAGCGGGGGTTATTACAATGAGCAGTTCTTC. This codes for CASSGSGGYYNEQFF.

The rearrangement uses TRBV29-1 and TRBJ1-3; D call uncertain. The CDR3 spans 12 residues. Germline V gene sequence: CDR1 SQVTM, CDR2 ANQGSEA. V dropped 7 bases and J dropped 4 bases, with 11 bases sitting between them. The CDR3 loop is CSAGESGNTIYF. The CDR3 DNA reads TGCAGCGCCGGGGAGTCCGGAAACACCATATATTTT.

This rearrangement joins TRBV12-3 or TRBV12-4 to TRBJ1-1; no reliable D call. The germline V and J ends were trimmed by 6 bases and 10 bases, with 18 bases remaining between them. The CDR3 consists of 13 residues. The CDR3 DNA reads as TGTGCCAGCAGCCCACTATCTTTTGAGTTAGCTTTCTTT. It encodes CASSPLSFELAFF.

The DNA of the CDR3 is TGCGCCAGCAGCTGGGGGTCTGAAGCTTTCTTT. Encoded protein: CASSWGSEAFF. V and J are TRBV5-1 and TRBJ1-1, with TRBD1 as a possible D gene (5 bases). Germline CDR1 SGHRS, CDR2 YFSETQ. This CDR3 spans 11 amino acids. The ends were cut back, 3 bases at V and 6 bases at J, with 6 bases in the middle.

As to this clone: The same CDR3 is also encoded by other DNA sequences in this sample. CDR3 residues: CASSYQGQETQYF. The CDR3 DNA sequence: TGCGCCAGCAGCTATCAGGGCCAAGAGACCCAGTACTTC. This chain links TRBV5-1 with TRBJ2-5; tentative D call: TRBD1 (5 bases). The CDR3 totals 13 residues. Per the germline V gene, CDR1 is SGHRS and CDR2 is YFSETQ. The V end was cut by 3 bases, the J end by 1 base, with 7 bases between.

The chain has TRBV6-5 and TRBJ2-5; 12 bases agree with TRBD2. CDR1 MNHEY and CDR2 SVGAGI come from the germline V gene. The CDR3 is 14 amino acids. V was clipped by 7 bases and J by 4 bases; unmatched bases: 4. The CDR3 DNA reads TGTGCCAGCACAGCTAGCGGGGGGGCAGAGACCCAGTACTTC. Its protein is CASTASGGAETQYF.

V is TRBV9 and J is TRBJ1-6; D is unclear. Per germline, CDR1 SGDLS and CDR2 YYNGEE. The length of the CDR3 is 20 residues. Trimming cost V 4 bases and J 0 bases, with 23 bases left between them. As DNA, the CDR3 is TGTGCCAGCAGCCAAGAAAGCACGGGAAGGGTTCGCTCCTATAATTCACCCCTCCACTTT. It encodes CASSQESTGRVRSYNSPLHF.

The CDR3 nucleotides read TGTGCCAGCAGCACACGAAGGGACAATACTGGAAACACCATATATTTT. Residues: CASSTRRDNTGNTIYF. The chain has TRBV11-2 and TRBJ1-3; the D gene is possibly TRBD1 (6 bases). The germline V gene encodes CDR1 SGHAT and CDR2 FQNNGV. V dropped 5 bases and J dropped 2 bases, with 16 bases sitting between them. This CDR3 comprises 16 residues.